This is a list of T cell receptor beta chains from one sample in a study of cytomegalovirus exposure and HLA in healthy donors. The data were produced by immunoSEQ multiplex PCR, yet TCRdb's version contains in-frame clones alone and is incomplete. The sample lists around 150,000 clones, around 77% seen once, with approximately 2% in the top ten. Sequenced material: PBMCs. Source of these receptors: a man aged 30 to 39 in good health and CMV-seronegative. Both conserved end residues are part of each CDR3. The D gene is left open where the match is weak. Clone size, where shown, is once, few, many, or a class for clones that have expanded.

size	V	D	J	CDR3	DNA
NA	TRBV5-4	TRBD1	TRBJ2-1	CASSLLGTGVNNEQFF	TGTGCCAGCAGCTTGTTAGGGACAGGGGTGAACAATGAGCAGTTCTTC
NA	TRBV6-5	NA	TRBJ2-5	CASSYSTGTSQYF	TGTGCCAGCAGTTACTCAACCGGGACTTCCCAGTACTTC
NA	TRBV27	NA	TRBJ2-7	CASRKEEGVYEQYF	TGTGCCAGCAGGAAAGAGGAAGGGGTCTACGAGCAGTACTTC
once	TRBV5-4	TRBD1	TRBJ2-7	CASSLEGQRLYEQYF	TGTGCCAGCAGCTTGGAGGGACAGAGACTCTACGAGCAGTACTTC
NA	TRBV10-3	NA	TRBJ2-2	CAISVTGTDNTGELFF	TGTGCCATCAGTGTAACCGGGACTGATAACACCGGGGAGCTGTTTTTT
few	TRBV11-3	TRBD2	TRBJ2-3	CASSLAGGADTQYF	TGTGCCAGCAGCTTAGCGGGAGGGGCAGATACGCAGTATTTT
NA	TRBV10-3	NA	TRBJ2-1	CAIMRVNEQFF	TGTGCCATCATGAGGGTTAATGAGCAGTTCTTC
NA	TRBV6-1	TRBD1	TRBJ2-7	CASGYRGVPYEQYF	TGTGCCAGCGGGTACAGGGGGGTCCCCTACGAGCAGTACTTC
NA	TRBV30	TRBD1	TRBJ2-1	CAWSVQGQRYNEQFF	TGTGCCTGGAGTGTACAGGGACAGAGGTACAATGAGCAGTTCTTC
NA	TRBV6-1	TRBD1	TRBJ1-5	CASSEYGWSGDSQPQHF	TGTGCCAGCAGTGAATACGGTTGGTCAGGGGACAGTCAGCCCCAGCATTTT
NA	TRBV2	TRBD1	TRBJ2-3	CAKGTGGTDTQYF	TGTGCCAAAGGGACAGGGGGCACAGATACGCAGTATTTT
few	TRBV5-4	TRBD1	TRBJ2-5	CASSSPGQEFQETQYF	TGTGCCAGCAGCTCACCGGGACAGGAGTTCCAAGAGACCCAGTACTTC
few	TRBV21-1	NA	TRBJ2-5	CASSPRQRAPQETQYF	TGTGCCAGCAGCCCCCGCCAGAGGGCCCCCCAAGAGACCCAGTACTTC
NA	TRBV10-2	NA	TRBJ1-1	CASSAHYRRNTEAFF	TGCGCCAGCAGCGCGCACTACAGGCGGAACACTGAAGCTTTCTTT
NA	TRBV29-1	NA	TRBJ1-1	CSVLISTEAFF	TGCAGCGTCCTGATTAGCACTGAAGCTTTCTTT
NA	TRBV5-8	NA	TRBJ1-5	CASSLDTGFSFSNQPQHF	TGTGCCAGCAGCTTGGATACAGGGTTTTCCTTCAGCAATCAGCCCCAGCATTTT
NA	TRBV11-1	TRBD1	TRBJ2-7	CASSLTQTGGMTYEQYF	TGTGCCAGCAGCTTAACACAAACAGGGGGTATGACCTACGAGCAGTACTTC
NA	TRBV11-2	NA	TRBJ2-5	CASSLGGRSGQETQYF	TGTGCCAGCAGCTTAGGGGGGCGGAGTGGGCAAGAGACCCAGTACTTC
NA	TRBV11-3	TRBD1	TRBJ1-2	CASSLDRNRDRGNINYGYTF	TGTGCCAGCAGCTTAGATAGGAACCGGGACAGGGGAAATATTAACTATGGCTACACCTTC
NA	TRBV19	TRBD1	TRBJ1-4	CASSRVTGATNEKLFF	TGTGCCAGTAGCCGGGTAACAGGGGCAACTAATGAAAAACTGTTTTTT
few	TRBV7-9	NA	TRBJ2-7	CASSLLGNEQYF	TGTGCCAGCAGCCTTCTCGGGAACGAGCAGTACTTC
NA	TRBV19	TRBD2	TRBJ2-2	CASSIGTSGNTGELFF	TGTGCCAGTAGTATTGGGACTAGCGGCAACACCGGGGAGCTGTTTTTT
NA	TRBV10-1	TRBD1	TRBJ2-3	CASSQGAEGADTQYF	TGCGCCAGCAGCCAGGGGGCCGAAGGTGCAGATACGCAGTATTTT
NA	TRBV10-1	NA	TRBJ1-5	CATWAGTRNQPQHF	TGCGCCACCTGGGCAGGGACACGCAATCAGCCCCAGCATTTT
NA	TRBV5-6	TRBD2	TRBJ2-5	CASQLGGLAGVSETQYF	TGTGCCAGCCAGCTTGGGGGACTAGCGGGAGTGAGCGAGACCCAGTACTTC
NA	TRBV27	NA	TRBJ1-2	CASSPSGGAGYTF	TGTGCCAGCAGTCCCTCGGGGGGGGCTGGCTACACCTTC
once	TRBV7-2	NA	TRBJ2-7	CASRKGGTNSYEQYF	TGTGCCAGCAGAAAGGGGGGGACTAACTCCTACGAGCAGTACTTC
NA	TRBV19	TRBD1	TRBJ1-1	CASSMGTGRTEAFF	TGTGCCAGTAGTATGGGGACAGGGCGGACTGAAGCTTTCTTT
NA	TRBV27	TRBD1	TRBJ2-7	CASSLGQGVIYEQYF	TGTGCCAGCAGTCTAGGACAGGGTGTAATATACGAGCAGTACTTC
once	TRBV5-4	NA	TRBJ2-5	CASSLSKAEEETQYF	TGTGCCAGCAGCTTATCCAAAGCAGAGGAAGAGACCCAGTACTTC
NA	TRBV29-1	NA	TRBJ2-1	CSVGRPGDAGMDEQFF	TGCAGCGTTGGTCGGCCAGGGGATGCGGGTATGGATGAGCAGTTCTTC
few	TRBV2	NA	TRBJ2-3	CASRLEADTQYF	TGTGCCAGCAGGCTAGAGGCAGATACGCAGTATTTT
NA	TRBV13	NA	TRBJ2-3	CASNGHSTDTQYF	TGTGCCAGCAACGGACACAGCACAGATACGCAGTATTTT
NA	TRBV10-3	TRBD1	TRBJ2-7	CAISGLGGPEGEQYF	TGTGCCATCAGTGGGTTAGGGGGCCCAGAGGGCGAGCAGTACTTC
NA	TRBV14	NA	TRBJ2-6	CASSQDEGDWLSGANVLTF	TGTGCCAGCAGCCAAGATGAAGGAGATTGGTTGTCTGGGGCCAACGTCCTGACTTTC
NA	TRBV6-1	NA	TRBJ2-1	CASADFYNEQFF	TGTGCCAGTGCGGACTTTTACAATGAGCAGTTCTTC
NA	TRBV6-5	TRBD1	TRBJ1-2	CASTPQGGYGYTF	TGTGCCAGCACCCCTCAGGGGGGCTATGGCTACACCTTC
NA	TRBV5-1	TRBD1	TRBJ1-4	CASSLRDSFNEKLFF	TGCGCCAGCAGCTTGAGGGACAGTTTTAATGAAAAACTGTTTTTT